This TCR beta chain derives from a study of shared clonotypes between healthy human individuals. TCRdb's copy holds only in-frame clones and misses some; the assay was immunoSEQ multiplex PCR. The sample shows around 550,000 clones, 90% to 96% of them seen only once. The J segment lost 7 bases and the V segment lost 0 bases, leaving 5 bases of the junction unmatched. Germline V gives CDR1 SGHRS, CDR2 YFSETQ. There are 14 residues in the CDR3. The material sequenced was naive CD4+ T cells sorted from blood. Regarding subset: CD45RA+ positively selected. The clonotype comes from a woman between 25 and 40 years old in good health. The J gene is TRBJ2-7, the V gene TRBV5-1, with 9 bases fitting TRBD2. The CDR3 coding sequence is TGCGCCAGCAGCTTGGTAGCGGGAGCTTGGGAGCAGTACTTC. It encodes CASSLVAGAWEQYF. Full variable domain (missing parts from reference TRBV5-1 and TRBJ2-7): KAGVTQTPRYLIKTRGQQVTLSCSPISGHRSVSWYQQTPGQGLQFLFEYFSETQRNKGNFPGRFSGRQFSNSRSEMNVSTLELGDSALYLCASSLVAGAWEQYFGPGTRLTVT.